The present T cell receptor (beta chain) was sequenced within a study of T cell clonality in common variable immunodeficiency. At least ten counts were recorded for this clone. Its antigen is undetermined. Coverage ceases 3 residues before the CDR3 finishes, and the germline J gene fills in the end. Generated by immunoSEQ multiplex PCR, the TCRdb table keeps only in-frame clones and is missing some. The sample presents about 42,000 clones, none singletons. Points from the study as a whole: Patient heterogeneity in the CVID cohort limited correlations between repertoire features and clinical complications. Compared with healthy controls, CVID subjects showed increased TCRbeta clonality, mostly in about a third.

The germline gives CDR1 ENHRY, CDR2 SYGVKD. V gave up 7 bases and J gave up 3 bases; unmatched junction bases: 9. The CDR3 sequence is 16 residues long. Each donor provided 5 to 8 ml of heparinized whole blood. The chain carries TRBV10-3 and TRBJ2-3, with 11 positions matching TRBD2. The receptor was isolated from a person between 18 and 70 years old in good health. The sequenced sample was peripheral blood mononuclear cells. The CDR3 protein is CAIKPTTSGNTDTQYF. The CDR3 bases that were read are TGTGCCATCAAGCCCACGACTAGCGGGAATACAGATACG.